This TCR beta chain was obtained from a study of early T cells in non-severe SARS-CoV-2 infection. Each CDR3 protein gets one entry after TCRdb re-called the 5' RACE reads with MiXCR. The sample includes 30,000 to 40,000 distinct CDR3 sequences, 9% of them seen just once. This clonotype was counted only a few times. CDR3 length: 15 residues. V shed 2 bases and J shed 5 bases, with 13 bases lying between them. Germline CDR1 is SGHAT and CDR2 is FQNNGV. The specimen sequenced was whole blood. The chain uses TRBV11-2 and TRBJ2-1, with a possible D match to TRBD1 (6 bases). This TCR was sampled from an adult who was a healthcare worker with PCR-confirmed SARS-CoV-2 infection or an uninfected control (not recorded which). The CDR3 protein is CASSLTLTGNNEQFF. CDR3 coding DNA: TGTGCCAGCAGCTTAACCCTGACAGGCAACAATGAGCAGTTCTTC.